These 20 T cell receptor beta chains originate from one sample sequenced in a study of patients and donors after allogeneic stem cell transplantation. One entry per CDR3 protein, called by TCRdb with MiXCR from the RT-PCR reads. The sample gives about a million distinct CDR3 sequences, around 17% of which show up once; approximately 5.9% is in the top ten. The source material was blood, either unsorted or a sorted T cell fraction (not recorded which). The receptors here all came from a human donor who was either an allogeneic HSCT recipient or a stem cell or donor lymphocyte infusion donor (not recorded which). It is not recorded whose cells these are; they may come from a transplant donor.

This CDR3 is CASSSGQTEAFF. The DNA of the CDR3 is TGTGCCAGTAGTTCCGGACAGACTGAAGCTTTCTTT. This chain links TRBV19 with TRBJ1-1; D possibly corresponds to TRBD1 (6 bases). The CDR3 has 12 residues. V gave up 5 bases and J gave up 5 bases, with 9 bases separating them. In germline, CDR1 is LNHDA, CDR2 SQIVND (reference sequence).

This clonotype was picked up many times. V is TRBV7-8 and J is TRBJ2-1; 14 bases are shared with TRBD2. CDR3 length equals 18 residues. Germline CDR1 and CDR2: SGHVS and FQNEAQ. V gave up 5 bases and J gave up 3 bases; unmatched junction bases: 9. The CDR3 spells CASSPPGLAGANYNEQFF. The CDR3 nucleotides are TGTGCCAGCAGCCCTCCGGGACTAGCGGGAGCGAACTACAATGAGCAGTTCTTC.

This clonotype has a handful of counts. This chain links TRBV29-1 with TRBJ1-1; D not certain. Germline CDR1 SQVTM, CDR2 ANQGSEA. The V end was cut by 4 bases, the J end by 1 base, with 7 bases between. This CDR3 has 12 residues. CDR3 loop: CSVVVANTEAFF. As DNA, the CDR3 is TGCAGCGTTGTGGTAGCGAACACTGAAGCTTTCTTT.

The chain has TRBV20-1 and TRBJ2-7; 8 bases align to TRBD1. This CDR3 contains 13 residues. V dropped 5 bases and J dropped 1; count of bases not matched to a gene: 4. Germline V gives CDR1 DFQATT, CDR2 SNEGSKA (reference sequence). The CDR3 DNA follows: TGCAGTGCTCTCCGGGACAGGTCCTACGAGCAGTACTTC. It translates to CSALRDRSYEQYF.

In this sample, this clonotype turned up a few times. This chain links TRBV9 with TRBJ2-1, with a possible D match to TRBD1 (6 bases). CDR3 size: 14 residues. The germline V gene has CDR1 SGDLS and CDR2 YYNGEE. V was pared by 7 bases and J by 7 bases, with 18 bases between. This chain's CDR3 is CASSRWGRKNEQFF. The CDR3 DNA reads as TGTGCCAGCTCCAGATGGGGGCGAAAGAATGAGCAGTTCTTC.

The chain links TRBV12-3 or TRBV12-4 to TRBJ2-2; the match to TRBD1 covers 9 bases. After removal of 3 bases from V and 2 bases from J, the junction contained 7 bases not matched to a gene. CDR3 length equals 17 residues. CDR3 DNA sequence: TGTGCCAGCAGTTTGCACAGGGGGCGGGGTAACACCGGGGAGCTGTTTTTT. Protein sequence: CASSLHRGRGNTGELFF.

This clonotype has just a few counts. The chain uses TRBV19 and TRBJ1-5, with D hard to call. CDR3 length: 14 amino acids. From germline, CDR1 is LNHDA and CDR2 SQIVND (reference sequence). Trimming removed 3 bases from V and 4 bases from J, with 10 bases in between. CDR3 residues: CASSISAPNQPQHF. In DNA form, the CDR3 reads TGTGCCAGTAGTATTTCGGCACCTAATCAGCCCCAGCATTTT.

This clonotype turned up a few times. The V call is TRBV29-1, the J call TRBJ2-7; possibly TRBD1 for D (5 bases). The CDR3 runs to 12 residues. The V end lost 4 bases, the J end lost 1 base, and 8 bases lay between the germline ends. From germline, CDR1 is SQVTM and CDR2 ANQGSEA. As DNA, the CDR3 is TGCAGCGTTGTGACAGAATCCTACGAGCAGTACTTC. It translates to CSVVTESYEQYF.

This clonotype was picked up a small number of times. At one end the junction does not follow the germline gene, possibly because of a read error. The chain uses TRBV11-3 and TRBJ2-3; D may be TRBD1 (6 bases). Germline V CDR1 and CDR2: SGHNT, YENEEA. The CDR3 has 14 amino acids. The CDR3 reads CASSLQGRADAQYF. As DNA, the CDR3 is TGTGCCAGCAGCTTACAGGGGCGTGCAGATGCGCAGTATTTT. Supplemented by reference TRBV11-3 and TRBJ2-3, the full variable domain reads EAGVVQSPRYKIIEKKQPVAFWCNPISGHNTLYWYLQNLGQGPELLIRYENEEAVDDSQLPKDRFSAERLKGVDSTLKIQPAELGDSAVYLCASSLQGRADAQYFGPGTRLTVL.

The V and J genes are TRBV7-9 and TRBJ2-7; 12 bases match TRBD2. There are 17 residues in the CDR3. The V gene end was trimmed by 6 bases and the J gene end by 1 base; junction bases not matched to a gene: 10. Germline CDR1 SEHNR, CDR2 FQNEAQ (reference sequence). In DNA form, the CDR3 reads TGTGCCAGCAGTGCGCGTGGACTAGCGGGAATTTCCTACGAGCAGTACTTC. Residues: CASSARGLAGISYEQYF.

The DNA for the CDR3 is TGCAGTGCCAACCCCAGGGAAAGCTCCTACGAGCAGTACTTC. Translating it yields CSANPRESSYEQYF. The chain carries TRBV20-1 and TRBJ2-7, with D possibly matching TRBD1 (5 bases). The length of the CDR3 is 14 residues. Germline CDR1 is DFQATT and CDR2 is SNEGSKA (reference sequence). Trimming removed 6 bases at V and 0 bases at J, with 15 bases between.

This clonotype was seen ten or more times. CDR3 region: CASSLAAKETQYF. CDR3 sequence (DNA): TGTGCCAGCAGTTTAGCCGCAAAAGAGACCCAGTACTTC. The chain carries TRBV12-3 or TRBV12-4 and TRBJ2-5; D gene uncertain. The CDR3 totals 13 residues. With 0 bases removed from V and 3 bases from J, the gap between germline ends came to 5 bases.

The chain links TRBV19 to TRBJ1-2; D is perhaps TRBD1 (5 bases). V shed 6 bases and J shed 8 bases, with 19 bases lying between them. CDR3 length: 14 residues. Germline loops: CDR1 LNHDA, CDR2 SQIVND (reference sequence). The DNA of the CDR3 is TGTGCCAGTAGCTTGGGGGAACACCCAGGGGGCTACACCTTC. Protein product: CASSLGEHPGGYTF.

This clonotype was detected only a few times. The V call is TRBV20-1, the J call TRBJ2-1; D gene ambiguous. V dropped 6 bases and J dropped 2 bases, with 14 bases sitting between them. Germline CDR1 and CDR2: DFQATT and SNEGSKA (reference sequence). The CDR3 runs to 14 residues. The CDR3 spells CSATWGAAYNEQFF. The CDR3 bases are TGCAGTGCCACTTGGGGTGCTGCCTACAATGAGCAGTTCTTC.

The J gene is TRBJ2-3, the V gene TRBV5-1; TRBD2 aligns across 8 bases. Germline values: CDR1 SGHRS, CDR2 YFSETQ. The CDR3 has 15 amino acids. V lost 2 bases, J lost 4 bases, and 6 bases stayed unmatched. CDR3 protein: CASSFRSGSADTQYF. The CDR3, as DNA: TGCGCCAGCAGCTTCAGAAGCGGGAGTGCAGATACGCAGTATTTT.

The V and J genes are TRBV28 and TRBJ2-2, with 9 bases identical to TRBD2. V was pared by 3 bases and J by 7 bases, with 9 bases of the junction left unmatched. The germline V gene encodes CDR1 MDHEN and CDR2 SYDVKM. The CDR3 spans 16 residues. In DNA form, the CDR3 reads TGTGCCAGCAGTTTTGGGGCGGGAGGGCCTGTCGGGGAGCTGTTTTTT. It specifies CASSFGAGGPVGELFF.

The chain links TRBV12-3 or TRBV12-4 to TRBJ2-7, with D tentatively TRBD1 (6 bases). The CDR3 contains 13 residues. With 1 base removed from V and 5 bases from J, the gap between germline ends came to 9 bases. In DNA form, the CDR3 reads TGTGCCAGCAGTTTAGAATACAGGGACGAGCAGTACTTC. Translated: CASSLEYRDEQYF.

The chain couples TRBV12-3 or TRBV12-4 to TRBJ1-3; D is uncertain. Trimming cost V 6 bases and J 0 bases, with 15 bases left between them. The CDR3 covers 16 residues. This chain's CDR3 is CASSSWTASSGNTIYF. CDR3 nucleotide sequence: TGTGCCAGCAGCTCATGGACTGCGAGCTCTGGAAACACCATATATTTT.

There are a few counts of this clonotype. This chain uses TRBV27 with TRBJ2-5, with 11 bases aligning to TRBD2. Germline lookup yields CDR1 MNHEY and CDR2 SMNVEV (reference sequence). The CDR3 runs to 15 residues. With 4 bases clipped from V and 13 bases from J, the junction kept 14 bases outside the gene matches. The DNA for the CDR3 is TGTGCCAGCAGTTCCCGACTAGCGGGGCCCAAGGAACGGTACTTC. Protein: CASSSRLAGPKERYF.

CDR3 protein: CSARIRLVSYNEQFF. CDR3 nucleotide sequence: TGCAGTGCTCGTATAAGACTAGTCTCCTACAATGAGCAGTTCTTC. The chain joins TRBV20-1 to TRBJ2-1; tentative D call: TRBD2 (6 bases). Trimming removed 5 bases from V and 0 bases from J, with 14 bases in between. The CDR3 contains 15 residues. The germline gives CDR1 DFQATT, CDR2 SNEGSKA (reference sequence).